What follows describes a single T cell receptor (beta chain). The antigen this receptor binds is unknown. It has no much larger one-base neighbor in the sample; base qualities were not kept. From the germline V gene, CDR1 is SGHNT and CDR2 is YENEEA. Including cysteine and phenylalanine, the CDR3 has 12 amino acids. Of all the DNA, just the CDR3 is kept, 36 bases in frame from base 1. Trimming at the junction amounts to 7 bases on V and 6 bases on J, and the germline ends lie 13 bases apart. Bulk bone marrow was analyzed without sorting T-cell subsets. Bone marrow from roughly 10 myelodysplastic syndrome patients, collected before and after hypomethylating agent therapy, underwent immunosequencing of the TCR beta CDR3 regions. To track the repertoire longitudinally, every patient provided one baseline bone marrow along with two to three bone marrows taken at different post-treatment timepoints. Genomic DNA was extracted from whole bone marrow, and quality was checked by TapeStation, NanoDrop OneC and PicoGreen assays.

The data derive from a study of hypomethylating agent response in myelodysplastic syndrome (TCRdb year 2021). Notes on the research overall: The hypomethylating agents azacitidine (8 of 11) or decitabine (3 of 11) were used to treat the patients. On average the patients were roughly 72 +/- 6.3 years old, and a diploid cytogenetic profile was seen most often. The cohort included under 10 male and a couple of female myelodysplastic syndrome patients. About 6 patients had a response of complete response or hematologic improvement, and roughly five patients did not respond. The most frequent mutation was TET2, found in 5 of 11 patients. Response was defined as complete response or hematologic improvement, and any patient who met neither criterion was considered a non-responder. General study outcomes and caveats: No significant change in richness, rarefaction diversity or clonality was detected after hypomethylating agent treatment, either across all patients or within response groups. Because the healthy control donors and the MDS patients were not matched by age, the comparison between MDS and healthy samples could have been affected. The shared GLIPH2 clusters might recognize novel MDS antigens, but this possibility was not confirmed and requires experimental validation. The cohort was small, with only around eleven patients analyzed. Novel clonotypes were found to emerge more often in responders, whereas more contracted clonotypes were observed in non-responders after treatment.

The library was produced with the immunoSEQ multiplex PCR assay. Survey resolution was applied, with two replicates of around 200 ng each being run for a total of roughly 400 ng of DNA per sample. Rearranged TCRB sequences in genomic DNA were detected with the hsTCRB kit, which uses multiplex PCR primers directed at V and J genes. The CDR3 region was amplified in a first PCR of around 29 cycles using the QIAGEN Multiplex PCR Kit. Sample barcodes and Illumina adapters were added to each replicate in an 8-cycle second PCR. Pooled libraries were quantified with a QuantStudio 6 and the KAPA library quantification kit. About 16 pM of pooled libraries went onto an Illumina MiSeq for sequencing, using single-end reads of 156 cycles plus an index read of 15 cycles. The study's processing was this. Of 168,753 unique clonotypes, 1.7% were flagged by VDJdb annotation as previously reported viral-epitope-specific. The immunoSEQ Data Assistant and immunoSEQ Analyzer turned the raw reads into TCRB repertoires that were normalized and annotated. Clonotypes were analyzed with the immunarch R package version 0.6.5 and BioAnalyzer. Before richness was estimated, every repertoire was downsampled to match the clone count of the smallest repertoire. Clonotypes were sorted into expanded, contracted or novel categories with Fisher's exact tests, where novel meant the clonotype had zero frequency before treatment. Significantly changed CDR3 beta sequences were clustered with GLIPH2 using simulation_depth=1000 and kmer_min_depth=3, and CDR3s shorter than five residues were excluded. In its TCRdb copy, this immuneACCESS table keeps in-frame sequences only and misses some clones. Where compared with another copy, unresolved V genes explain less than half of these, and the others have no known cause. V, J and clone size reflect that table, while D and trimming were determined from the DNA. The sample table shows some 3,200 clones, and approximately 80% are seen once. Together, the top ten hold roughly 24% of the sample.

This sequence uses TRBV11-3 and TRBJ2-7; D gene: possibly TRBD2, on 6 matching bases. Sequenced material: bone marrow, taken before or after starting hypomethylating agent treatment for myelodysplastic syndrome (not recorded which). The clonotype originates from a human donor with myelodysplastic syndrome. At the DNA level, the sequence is TGTGCCAGCAACCCAACGGGGGTCGAGCAGTACTTC. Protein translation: CASNPTGVEQYF.